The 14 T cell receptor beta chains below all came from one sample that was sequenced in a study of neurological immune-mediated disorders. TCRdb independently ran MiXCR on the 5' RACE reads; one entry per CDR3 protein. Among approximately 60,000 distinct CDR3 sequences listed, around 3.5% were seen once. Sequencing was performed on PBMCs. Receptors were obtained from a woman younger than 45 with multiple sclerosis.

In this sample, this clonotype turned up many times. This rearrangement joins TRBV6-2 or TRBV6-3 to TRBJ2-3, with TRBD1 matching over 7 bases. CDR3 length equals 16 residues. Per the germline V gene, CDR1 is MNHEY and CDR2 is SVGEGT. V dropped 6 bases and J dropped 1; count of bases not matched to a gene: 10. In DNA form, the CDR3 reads TGTGCCAGCAGCCCACGACCCGGGACAGGCACAGATACGCAGTATTTT. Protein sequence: CASSPRPGTGTDTQYF.

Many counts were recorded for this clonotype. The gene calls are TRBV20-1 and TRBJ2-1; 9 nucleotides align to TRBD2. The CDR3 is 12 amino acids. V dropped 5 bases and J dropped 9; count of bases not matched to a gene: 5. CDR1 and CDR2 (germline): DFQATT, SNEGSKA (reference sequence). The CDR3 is CSASGTSREQFF. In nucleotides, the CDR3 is TGCAGTGCTTCCGGGACTAGCCGTGAGCAGTTCTTC.

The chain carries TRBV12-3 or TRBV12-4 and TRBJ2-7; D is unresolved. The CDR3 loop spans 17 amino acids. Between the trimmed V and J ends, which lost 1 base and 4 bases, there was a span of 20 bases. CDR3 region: CASSLEGRSLNLYEQYF. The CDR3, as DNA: TGTGCCAGCAGTTTAGAAGGCAGGAGTCTTAACCTTTACGAGCAGTACTTC.

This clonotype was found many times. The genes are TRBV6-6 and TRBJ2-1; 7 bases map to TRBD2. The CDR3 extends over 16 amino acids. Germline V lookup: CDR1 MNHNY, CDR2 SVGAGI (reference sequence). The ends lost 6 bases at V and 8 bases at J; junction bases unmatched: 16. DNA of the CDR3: TGTGCCAGCAGCCCTCCCCGTGTCGGGGGGATCGATGAGCAGTTCTTC. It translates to CASSPPRVGGIDEQFF.

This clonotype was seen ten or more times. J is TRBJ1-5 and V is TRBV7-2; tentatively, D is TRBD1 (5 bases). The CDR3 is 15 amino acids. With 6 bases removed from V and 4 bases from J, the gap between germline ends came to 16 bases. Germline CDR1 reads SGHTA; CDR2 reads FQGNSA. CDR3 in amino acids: CASSQDQGGNQPQHF. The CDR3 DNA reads TGTGCCAGCAGTCAAGACCAGGGTGGGAATCAGCCCCAGCATTTT. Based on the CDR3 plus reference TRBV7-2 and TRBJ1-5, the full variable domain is GAGVSQSPSNKVTEKGKDVELRCDPISGHTALYWYRQSLGQGLEFLIYFQGNSAPDKSGLPSDRFSAERTGGSVSTLTIQRTQQEDSAVYLCASSQDQGGNQPQHFGDGTRLSIL.

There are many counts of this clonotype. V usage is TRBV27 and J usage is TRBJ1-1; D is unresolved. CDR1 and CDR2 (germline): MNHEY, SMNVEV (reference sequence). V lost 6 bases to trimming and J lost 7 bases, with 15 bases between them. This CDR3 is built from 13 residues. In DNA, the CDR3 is TGTGCCAGCAGGTTCGGGTGGCGGGGTGAAGCTTTCTTT. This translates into CASRFGWRGEAFF.

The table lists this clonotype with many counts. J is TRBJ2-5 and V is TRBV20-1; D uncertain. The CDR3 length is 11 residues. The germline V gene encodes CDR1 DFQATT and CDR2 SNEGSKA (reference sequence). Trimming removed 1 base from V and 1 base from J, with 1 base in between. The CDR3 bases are TGCAGTGCTAGAGCCCAAGAGACCCAGTACTTC. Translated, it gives CSARAQETQYF.

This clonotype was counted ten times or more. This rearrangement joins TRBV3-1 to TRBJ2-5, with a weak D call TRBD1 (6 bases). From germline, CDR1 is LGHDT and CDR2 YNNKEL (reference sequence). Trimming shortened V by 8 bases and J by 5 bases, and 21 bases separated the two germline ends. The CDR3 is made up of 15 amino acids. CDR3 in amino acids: CASANTAGVGETQYF. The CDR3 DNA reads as TGTGCCAGCGCTAATACAGCAGGGGTCGGTGAGACCCAGTACTTC.

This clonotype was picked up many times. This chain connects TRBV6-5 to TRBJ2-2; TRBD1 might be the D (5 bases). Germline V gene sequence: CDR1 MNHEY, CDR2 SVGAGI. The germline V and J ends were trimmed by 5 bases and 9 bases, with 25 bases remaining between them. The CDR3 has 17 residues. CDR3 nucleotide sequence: TGTGCCAGCAGTAAACCCTTCTCGGACACGGTTGTTCGGGAGCTGTTTTTT. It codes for CASSKPFSDTVVRELFF.

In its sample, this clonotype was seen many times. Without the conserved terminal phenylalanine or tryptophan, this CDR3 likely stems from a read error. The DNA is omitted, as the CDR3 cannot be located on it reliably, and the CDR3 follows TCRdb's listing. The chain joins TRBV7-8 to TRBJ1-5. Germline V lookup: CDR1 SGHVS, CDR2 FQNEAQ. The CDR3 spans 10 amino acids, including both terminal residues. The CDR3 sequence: CASSLLTDDL.

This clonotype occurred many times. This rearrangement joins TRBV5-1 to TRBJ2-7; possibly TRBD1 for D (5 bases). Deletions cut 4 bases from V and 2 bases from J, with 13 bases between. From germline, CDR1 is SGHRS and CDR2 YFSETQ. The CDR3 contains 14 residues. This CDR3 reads CASSITGETYEQYF. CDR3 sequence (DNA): TGCGCCAGCAGCATAACAGGTGAGACCTACGAGCAGTACTTC.

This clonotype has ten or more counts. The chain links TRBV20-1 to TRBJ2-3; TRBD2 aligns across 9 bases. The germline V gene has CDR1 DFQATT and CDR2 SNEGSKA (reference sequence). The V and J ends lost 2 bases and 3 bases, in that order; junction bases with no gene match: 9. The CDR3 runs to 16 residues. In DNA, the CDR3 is TGCAGTGCTAGAAGGTCCAGCGGGGGGCGTACAGATACGCAGTATTTT. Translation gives CSARRSSGGRTDTQYF.

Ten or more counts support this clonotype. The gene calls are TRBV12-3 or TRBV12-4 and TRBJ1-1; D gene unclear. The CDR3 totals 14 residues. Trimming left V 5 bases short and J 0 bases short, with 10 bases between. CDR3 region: CASSLSTVNTEAFF. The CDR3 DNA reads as TGTGCCAGCAGTCTCTCGACGGTGAACACTGAAGCTTTCTTT.

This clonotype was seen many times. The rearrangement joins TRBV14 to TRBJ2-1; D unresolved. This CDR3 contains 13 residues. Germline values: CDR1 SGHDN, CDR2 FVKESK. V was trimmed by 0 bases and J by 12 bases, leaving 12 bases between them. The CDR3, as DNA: TGTGCCAGCAGCCAAGATTTAGGAAAGGGGCAGTTCTTC. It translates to CASSQDLGKGQFF.